This TCR beta chain was profiled in a study of blood T cell repertoires in COVID-19. Whole-study context: COVID-19 samples, acute and convalescent, were from the United States, Italy and Spain. PBMCs, B-cell-depleted T cells, or T cells provided the cDNA or gDNA that made up the material.

CDR1 and CDR2 (germline): SGHNT, YYREEE (reference sequence). The V segment lost 4 bases and the J segment 3 bases; nucleotides outside the gene matches: 6. This CDR3 has 14 amino acids. In the authors' workflow: Reference gene primers were amplified, and this amplification served to estimate nucleated cell counts. Generated by immunoSEQ multiplex PCR, the TCRdb table keeps only in-frame clones and is missing some. That table supplies the V and J calls and clone size; D and trimming were determined from the DNA. The data hold 250,000 or so clones, with approximately 80% observed a single time. This receptor was taken from an elderly woman with acute or convalescent COVID-19. The rearrangement links TRBV5-4 to TRBJ2-5; 7 nucleotides agree with TRBD1. What was sequenced was peripheral blood. Here the CDR3 DNA reads TGTGCCAGCAGCCGGGACAGTCAAAAAGAGACCCAGTACTTC. Translating it yields CASSRDSQKETQYF.